This TCR beta chain was found in a study of blood T cell repertoires in COVID-19. The wider study: COVID-19 samples, acute and convalescent, were from the United States, Italy and Spain. Sources were T cells, B-cell-depleted T cells, or PBMCs; the material itself was cDNA or gDNA.

The V gene lost 5 bases and the J gene lost 5 bases, with 16 bases spanning the gap. CDR1 and CDR2 from the germline V gene are SGHAT and FQNNGV. The CDR3 is 15 residues long. Per the original data handling: Reference gene primer amplification in the assay estimated nucleated cell counts. Libraries were prepared by immunoSEQ multiplex PCR; TCRdb keeps only in-frame clonotypes and omits some of them. From that table come the V and J calls and clone size; the DNA was used to work out D and trimming. The sample lists 250,000 to 300,000 clones; around nine tenths were seen once. The chain has TRBV11-2 and TRBJ1-5, with D possibly being TRBD1 (6 bases). The sequenced sample consisted of peripheral blood. The sequence was collected from a woman aged 40 to 49 who had recovered from COVID-19. The CDR3 DNA sequence: TGTGCCAGCAGCGCCACCGGGACACCGGATCAGCCCCAGCATTTT. Amino acid sequence: CASSATGTPDQPQHF.